The sequence of this T cell receptor beta chain was determined in a study of T cells in tuberculosis (dated by TCRdb to 2016 to 2018). For the wider study: To characterize T cells specific for the mycobacterial lipid antigen glucose monomycolate (GMM), the study used CD1B tetramers together with high-throughput TCR immunosequencing. With 9 to 10 people per group, a South African clinical cohort compared IGRA-negative adolescents, IGRA-positive adolescents with latent tuberculosis, and adults with active tuberculosis.

At study entry, a tuberculin skin test and the QuantiFERON-TB GOLD In-Tube IGRA were used to screen adolescents for latent tuberculosis infection. Immunosequencing of unsorted cryopreserved PBMC covered, on average, around 96,000 T cells per clinical donor. Eleven high schools in the Worcester region of the Western Cape, South Africa, served as enrollment sites for adolescents aged 12 to 18 years. Ten adolescents infected with M. tuberculosis and ten uninfected adolescents were chosen and matched for age and sex. For the adolescents, PBMC were isolated by density centrifugation from freshly drawn heparinized blood and then cryopreserved. General study outcomes and caveats: Smaller NN-distances were partly driven by shorter CDR3-alpha lengths in active tuberculosis patients, and statistical significance was not reached for the TCR-beta difference. Compared with IGRA-negative controls, TCR-alpha repertoires from active tuberculosis had smaller mean NN-distances to GMM-specific TCRs, which suggests clonal expansion of these TCRs. Clinical samples were selected based on the availability of cryopreserved specimens, with adults included as active tuberculosis cases and adolescents included as controls. With the diverse GMM-specific repertoire as input, a classifier achieved approximately 90% accuracy (AUROC 0.90), whereas GEM motif frequencies as input gave 70% accuracy.

TCR libraries were generated with the immunoSEQ multiplex PCR assay, using TCR-beta and/or TCR-alpha/delta assays for each sample. The amplified TCR libraries were sequenced using the Illumina high-throughput platform. The authors' analysis ran thus. Clustering and dimensionality reduction were performed using pairwise TCRdist distances among GMM-specific receptors from ex vivo sorted or in vitro expanded T cells. Each clinical repertoire was scored by mean NN-distance, the average TCRdist to the nearest 10% of tetramer-positive reference sequences. GEM TCR motif frequency was calculated as the fraction of unique TCRs that matched known GEM sequences in V/J usage and CDR3 length. Linear discriminant analysis with leave-one-out cross-validation, implemented in scikit-learn, was used to classify active tuberculosis. Drawn from immuneACCESS, this table holds only the in-frame rearrangements with V and J called that TCRdb kept. Clones are partly lost; checked studies trace under half to an unresolved V gene and leave the rest unexplained. V and J calls and clone size come straight from that table; D and trimming were deduced from the DNA. A total of roughly 34,000 clones appear in this sample, around 90% of them only once. The ten top clones hold 6.5% to 9.5% of the sample.

With regard to this clone: Which antigen it targets is not known. It has no much larger one-base neighbor in the sample; base qualities were not kept.

This TCR was recovered from a donor between 10 and 35 years old with latent tuberculosis or without tuberculosis infection. Some clones in this sample may be carry-over from other donors' samples. What was sequenced was PBMCs.

CDR3 protein: CASSGSPGTDEAFF. The sequenced DNA is TGCGCCAGCAGCGGCTCCCCCGGGACAGATGAAGCTTTCTTT. The chain is made from TRBV5-1 and TRBJ1-1, and TRBD1 matches 7 of the central bases. CDR3 length: 14 amino acids, cysteine to phenylalanine. Only the CDR3 DNA stays, 42 bases, in frame from base 1. The germline V gene gives CDR1 as SGHRS and CDR2 as YFSETQ. V trim: 4 bases; J trim: 7 bases; unmatched bases: 10.